This T cell receptor (beta chain) was identified during a study of cytomegalovirus exposure and HLA in healthy donors. Both 60 Vbeta primers and 13 Jbeta primers went into the PCR. Some clones are missing from TCRdb's copy, which holds only in-frame ones; the method was immunoSEQ multiplex PCR. The specimen's table records under 130,000 clones. Overall study findings and caveats: In a later analysis, common viral pathogens appeared linked to several of the most significant clusters. There were some V segments, including TRBV6-2 and TRBV6-3, excluded as indistinguishable. It was 150 or so TCR beta chains that were listed as cytomegalovirus-associated.

Germline CDR1 is MNHEY and CDR2 is SVGAGI. CDR3 size: 14 residues. V lost 10 bases to trimming and J lost 5 bases; unmatched junction nucleotides: 8. Note on this clone: What it recognizes is unknown.

This receptor was taken from a man aged 45-60 years in good health and CMV-seronegative. This rearrangement joins TRBV6-5 to TRBJ2-1; TRBD2 agrees at 10 bases. The specimen was PBMCs. The CDR3 loop is CATTSSGGNNEQFF. The CDR3 DNA reads as TGTGCCACCACTTCTAGCGGGGGAAACAATGAGCAGTTCTTC.